Detailed here is one T cell receptor (beta chain). The antigen is not known. An end of the junction does not agree with germline; a read error may underlie this. PCR employed 60 Vbeta and 13 Jbeta primers. Generated by immunoSEQ multiplex PCR, the TCRdb table keeps only in-frame clones and is missing some. The sample carries some 150,000 clones, approximately 80% recorded once. The sample originates from a study of cytomegalovirus exposure and HLA in healthy donors. Study-level points and caveats: Donor immune exposure was known only as CMV serostatus.

The germline CDR1 and CDR2 sequences are SNHLY and FYNNEI. There are 13 residues in the CDR3. The receptor comes from a woman in her thirties or forties in good health and CMV-seronegative. This sequence joins TRBV2 and TRBJ2-1; D perhaps matches TRBD2 (6 bases). The specimen was PBMCs. The CDR3 DNA follows: TGTGCCGGCTACTGGTACCCGGAGGGCCTCGGGGTCTTC. It yields the protein CAGYWYPEGLGVF.